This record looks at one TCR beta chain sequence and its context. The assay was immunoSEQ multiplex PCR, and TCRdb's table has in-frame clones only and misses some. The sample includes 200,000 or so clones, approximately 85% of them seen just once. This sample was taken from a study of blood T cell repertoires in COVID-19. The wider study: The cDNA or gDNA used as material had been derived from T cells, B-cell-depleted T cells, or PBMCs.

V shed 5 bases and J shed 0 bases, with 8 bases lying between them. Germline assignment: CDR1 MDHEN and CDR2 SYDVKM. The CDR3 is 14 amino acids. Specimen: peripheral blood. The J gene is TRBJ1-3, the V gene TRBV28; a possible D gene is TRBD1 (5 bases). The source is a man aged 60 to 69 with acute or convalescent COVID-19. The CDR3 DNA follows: TGTGCCAGCAGTCGGACAAACTCTGGAAACACCATATATTTT. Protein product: CASSRTNSGNTIYF.